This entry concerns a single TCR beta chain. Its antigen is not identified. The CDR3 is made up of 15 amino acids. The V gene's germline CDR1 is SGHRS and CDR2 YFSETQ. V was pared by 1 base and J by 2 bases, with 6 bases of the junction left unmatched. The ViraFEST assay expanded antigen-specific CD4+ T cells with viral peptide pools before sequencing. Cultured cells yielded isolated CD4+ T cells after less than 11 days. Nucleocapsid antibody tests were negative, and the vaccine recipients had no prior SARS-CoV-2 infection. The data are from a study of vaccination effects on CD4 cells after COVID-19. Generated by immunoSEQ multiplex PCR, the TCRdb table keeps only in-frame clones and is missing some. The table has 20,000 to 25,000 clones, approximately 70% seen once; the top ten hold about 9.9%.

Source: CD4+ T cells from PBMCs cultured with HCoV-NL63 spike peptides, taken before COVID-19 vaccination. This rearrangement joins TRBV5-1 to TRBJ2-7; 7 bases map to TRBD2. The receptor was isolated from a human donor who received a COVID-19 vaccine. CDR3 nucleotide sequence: TGCGCCAGCAGCTTGTACGCGGGGGAAACCTACGAGCAGTACTTC. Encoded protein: CASSLYAGETYEQYF.